The rows below give T cell receptor beta chains drawn from one sample of a study of post-analysis software for immune sequencing data. Each CDR3 protein is one row after TCRdb ran MiXCR on the PCR reads. Altogether some 890,000 distinct CDR3 sequences are present, about 53% being singletons, with the ten largest covering 4% to 5.5%. The sample comprised blood. Receptor source: a girl between 10 and 17 years old with multiple sclerosis. The CDR3 runs from the conserved cysteine through the conserved F or W. Each record gives: D gene, V gene, J gene, clone size, CDR3 protein, CDR3 DNA. The D gene is left open where the match is weak. The listing skips clone size in some rows; elsewhere it reads once, few, many or a size class.

TRBD2	TRBV3-1	TRBJ2-4	once	CASSPRLAGAGNIQYF	TGTGCCAGCAGCCCGCGACTAGCGGGAGCGGGAAACATTCAGTACTTC
NA	TRBV6-1	TRBJ2-1	NA	CASSGGDHEQFF	TGTGCCAGCAGCGGAGGGGACCATGAGCAGTTCTTC
NA	TRBV4-1	TRBJ2-5	NA	CASSQIGLSETQYF	TGCGCCAGCAGCCAAATTGGGCTTTCGGAGACCCAGTACTTC
NA	TRBV3-1	TRBJ1-1	NA	CASSEGSTQGTEAFF	TGTGCCAGCAGCGAAGGGTCAACGCAGGGCACTGAAGCTTTCTTT
NA	TRBV12-3/TRBV12-4	TRBJ1-5	NA	CASRPPSREGPQPQHF	TGTGCCAGCAGGCCCCCTTCTAGGGAGGGCCCACAGCCCCAGCATTTT
NA	TRBV15	TRBJ2-1	NA	CATSRDGWEQFF	TGTGCCACCAGCAGAGATGGCTGGGAGCAGTTCTTC
NA	TRBV7-9	TRBJ1-1	NA	CASSLVEQGPEAFF	TGTGCCAGCAGCTTAGTGGAGCAGGGCCCTGAAGCTTTCTTT
NA	TRBV12-3/TRBV12-4	TRBJ1-2	NA	CATNRRGGYGYTF	TGTGCCACCAATCGGAGGGGGGGCTATGGCTACACCTTC
NA	TRBV11-2	TRBJ2-7	NA	CASSSAGAAYEQYF	TGTGCCAGCAGCTCTGCAGGAGCCGCCTACGAGCAGTACTTC
NA	TRBV29-1	TRBJ2-7	NA	CSVEDEGRPYEQYF	TGCAGCGTTGAAGACGAAGGGAGACCCTACGAGCAGTACTTC
TRBD2	TRBV12-3/TRBV12-4	TRBJ2-3	few	CASSLPSGRTDTQYF	TGTGCCAGCAGTTTGCCTAGCGGACGCACAGATACGCAGTATTTT
TRBD2	TRBV27	TRBJ2-1	NA	CASSLRAGGLWNEQFF	TGTGCCAGCAGTTTAAGGGCGGGGGGGCTCTGGAATGAGCAGTTCTTC
NA	TRBV7-8	TRBJ2-5	NA	CASSSPGIMQETQYF	TGTGCCAGCAGCTCACCCGGGATCATGCAAGAGACCCAGTACTTC
NA	TRBV20-1	TRBJ2-1	once	CSASRPTNEQFF	TGCAGTGCTAGTCGGCCCACAAATGAGCAGTTCTTC
NA	TRBV12-3/TRBV12-4	TRBJ1-2	NA	CASRVTANYGYTF	TGTGCCAGCAGGGTGACTGCTAACTATGGCTACACCTTC
TRBD2	TRBV29-1	TRBJ2-7	few	CSVGGGGSSYEQYF	TGCAGCGTTGGCGGGGGGGGCTCCTCCTACGAGCAGTACTTC
NA	TRBV6-5	TRBJ1-1	once	CASSPLTGPVEAFF	TGTGCCAGCAGCCCCCTGACAGGTCCTGTTGAAGCTTTCTTT
NA	TRBV20-1	TRBJ2-7	few	CSARSVGEQYF	TGCAGTGCTAGAAGTGTCGGCGAGCAGTACTTC
TRBD2	TRBV5-1	TRBJ2-1	NA	CASSFSGLYNEQFF	TGCGCCAGCAGCTTTAGCGGGTTGTACAATGAGCAGTTCTTC
TRBD1	TRBV9	TRBJ2-2	NA	CASTVGQGYTGELFF	TGTGCCAGCACCGTGGGACAGGGCTACACCGGGGAGCTGTTTTTT
NA	TRBV9	TRBJ2-3	NA	CASSKPGSSDTQYF	TGTGCCAGCAGCAAGCCGGGATCCTCGGACACGCAGTATTTT
TRBD2	TRBV7-6	TRBJ2-1	NA	CASSLVSGGASYNEQFF	TGTGCCAGCAGCTTAGTTAGCGGGGGGGCGTCTTACAATGAGCAGTTCTTC
NA	TRBV7-8	TRBJ2-7	NA	CASSPGNSGVGQYF	TGTGCCAGCAGCCCTGGGAATTCCGGGGTGGGCCAGTACTTC
NA	TRBV7-3	TRBJ2-1	NA	CASSLGGVGYEQFF	TGTGCCAGCAGCTTGGGGGGAGTGGGGTATGAGCAGTTCTTC
TRBD1	TRBV6-5	TRBJ1-2	NA	CASGGTGRYYGYTF	TGTGCCAGCGGGGGGACAGGACGGTACTATGGCTACACCTTC
NA	TRBV9	TRBJ2-7	NA	CASSISQGPTYEQYF	TGTGCCAGCAGCATCAGCCAGGGGCCCACCTACGAGCAGTACTTC
NA	TRBV29-1	TRBJ2-7	NA	CSAVATSAYEQYF	TGCAGCGCCGTGGCCACATCCGCCTACGAGCAGTACTTC
NA	TRBV19	TRBJ2-1	NA	CASSSIASSYNEQFF	TGTGCCAGTAGTTCAATAGCGAGCTCCTACAATGAGCAGTTCTTC
NA	TRBV3-1	TRBJ1-1	NA	CASSQGRQSSAFF	TGTGCCAGCAGCCAAGGTAGACAATCATCAGCTTTCTTT
NA	TRBV20-1	TRBJ2-5	NA	CSARVGGGSQETQYF	TGCAGTGCTAGAGTCGGGGGCGGAAGCCAAGAGACCCAGTACTTC
NA	TRBV7-8	TRBJ1-1	NA	CASSQTRIRQNQMNTEAFF	TGTGCCAGCAGCCAGACCCGGATTAGACAGAACCAGATGAACACTGAAGCTTTCTTT
TRBD2	TRBV7-9	TRBJ2-3	NA	CASRTGTSGRNTQYF	TGTGCCAGCAGGACCGGGACTAGCGGGAGGAATACGCAGTATTTT
TRBD2	TRBV11-2	TRBJ2-7	NA	CASSSLTGSGAYEQYF	TGTGCCAGCAGCTCCCTTACGGGGAGCGGGGCGTACGAGCAGTACTTC
NA	TRBV7-2	TRBJ1-5	NA	CASSLGGPQHF	TGTGCCAGCAGCTTAGGAGGCCCCCAGCATTTT
TRBD2	TRBV7-9	TRBJ2-1	few	CASSQRLAGGFGQFF	TGTGCCAGCAGCCAAAGACTAGCGGGAGGGTTCGGGCAGTTCTTC
NA	TRBV2	TRBJ2-7	NA	CASSHNEQYF	TGTGCCAGCAGTCATAACGAGCAGTACTTC
NA	TRBV27	TRBJ1-2	NA	CANSFQGGYGYTF	TGTGCCAACAGTTTCCAGGGAGGGTATGGCTACACCTTC